Following are 25 T cell receptor beta chains from one sample sequenced in a study of early T cells in non-severe SARS-CoV-2 infection. Via MiXCR, TCRdb re-called the 5' RACE reads, giving one row per CDR3 protein. The sample includes about 38,000 distinct CDR3 sequences, roughly 4.8% of them seen just once. The sequencing input was whole blood. Every receptor here comes from an adult who was a healthcare worker with PCR-confirmed SARS-CoV-2 infection or an uninfected control (not recorded which).

Many counts were recorded for this clonotype. The chain combines TRBV6-1 with TRBJ1-5; maybe TRBD1 (6 bases). The germline V gene has CDR1 MNHNS and CDR2 SASEGT. The CDR3 contains 13 residues. The V gene lost 6 bases and the J gene lost 5 bases, with 11 bases spanning the gap. The CDR3 DNA is TGTGCCAGCAGACAGGGAAATGATCAGCCCCAGCATTTT. Amino acid sequence: CASRQGNDQPQHF.

This clonotype came up many times. V is TRBV12-3 or TRBV12-4 and J is TRBJ1-2, with D perhaps matching TRBD1 (5 bases). This CDR3 is 12 amino acids long. V was shortened by 7 bases and J by 5 bases, with 11 bases between the two germline ends. The CDR3 reads CASTLGGYGYTF. CDR3 nucleotides: TGTGCCAGCACTCTTGGGGGGTATGGCTACACCTTC.

This clonotype was counted ten times or more. The chain is built from TRBV12-3 or TRBV12-4 and TRBJ2-1; TRBD2 matches at 8 bases. The V and J ends lost 6 bases and 7 bases, in that order; junction bases with no gene match: 5. CDR3 length equals 13 residues. DNA for the CDR3: TGTGCCAGCAGCCTCCCGGGGGGGAATGAGCAGTTCTTC. Translating gives CASSLPGGNEQFF.

This clonotype has at least ten counts. The chain couples TRBV6-6 to TRBJ2-3; D is ambiguous. The CDR3 extends over 13 amino acids. The ends were cut back, 2 bases at V and 5 bases at J, with 8 bases in the middle. The germline CDR1 and CDR2 sequences are MNHNY and SVGAGI (reference sequence). The CDR3 loop reads CASSYRVVDTQYF. The CDR3 DNA reads TGTGCCAGCAGTTACAGGGTTGTAGATACGCAGTATTTT.

This clonotype was picked up many times. The chain employs TRBV29-1 and TRBJ1-1; unclear D gene. This CDR3 is 13 amino acids long. Germline V gene data show CDR1 as SQVTM and CDR2 as ANQGSEA. The V end was cut by 4 bases, the J end by 2 bases, with 11 bases between. The DNA for the CDR3 is TGCAGCGTTGTCTGGACGGTAAACACTGAAGCTTTCTTT. It specifies CSVVWTVNTEAFF.

This clonotype was detected only a few times. V is TRBV7-6 and J is TRBJ2-7; D remains ambiguous. Germline V lookup: CDR1 SGHVS, CDR2 FNYEAQ. The CDR3 spans 11 residues. V lost 4 bases, J lost 7 bases, and 8 bases lay in between. CDR3 DNA sequence: TGTGCCAGCAGCTCCCAGAAGGAGCAGTACTTC. Residues: CASSSQKEQYF.

This clonotype was recorded at least ten times. The rearrangement uses TRBV6-1 and TRBJ2-1, with D hard to call. The V and J ends lost 4 bases and 5 bases respectively, with 9 bases between them. Germline V lookup: CDR1 MNHNS, CDR2 SASEGT. This CDR3 region has 13 residues. In DNA form, the CDR3 reads TGTGCCAGCAGTGCTGTAGGAGACAATGAGCAGTTCTTC. Translated: CASSAVGDNEQFF.

This clonotype was seen at least ten times. V gene TRBV19 combines with J gene TRBJ2-6, with a tentative D call TRBD1 (6 bases). The CDR3 contains 16 residues. The germline CDR1 and CDR2 sequences are LNHDA and SQIVND (reference sequence). Trimming removed 4 bases from V and 0 bases from J, with 10 bases in between. The CDR3 bases are TGTGCCAGTAGTAATCAGGGGACCTCTGGGGCCAACGTCCTGACTTTC. It specifies CASSNQGTSGANVLTF.

The chain recombines TRBV4-1 with TRBJ2-3; no clear D gene. Germline lookup yields CDR1 MGHRA and CDR2 YSYEKL. The CDR3 sequence is 15 residues long. Trimming removed 3 bases from V and 4 bases from J, with 14 bases in between. The CDR3 protein is CASSQTPARADTQYF. The CDR3 DNA reads TGCGCCAGCAGCCAGACCCCCGCGAGAGCAGATACGCAGTATTTT.

This clonotype showed up many times. The chain links TRBV20-1 to TRBJ1-4; D gene uncertain. The CDR3 is made up of 12 amino acids. V was shortened by 5 bases and J by 3 bases, with 7 bases between the two germline ends. The germline CDR1 and CDR2 sequences are DFQATT and SNEGSKA (reference sequence). CDR3 sequence (DNA): TGCAGTGCTCCCCGAGCTAATGAAAAACTGTTTTTT. It translates to CSAPRANEKLFF.

This clonotype was observed many times. The chain uses TRBV29-1 and TRBJ2-1; D not resolved. With 4 bases removed from V and 7 bases from J, the gap between germline ends came to 8 bases. The CDR3 has 11 residues. CDR1 is SQVTM, CDR2 ANQGSEA, per germline. CDR3: CSVGQENEQFF. The CDR3 DNA reads TGCAGCGTTGGCCAGGAGAATGAGCAGTTCTTC.

This clonotype was picked up many times. J is TRBJ1-2 and V is TRBV12-3 or TRBV12-4, with TRBD1 matching over 12 bases. This CDR3 spans 15 amino acids. Trimming at V came to 7 bases and at J to 8 bases, leaving 11 bases not matched to a gene. The CDR3 is CASNPGGTGGFGYTF. As DNA, the CDR3 is TGTGCCAGCAACCCTGGTGGGACAGGGGGCTTCGGCTACACCTTC.

This clonotype came up many times. This rearrangement joins TRBV14 to TRBJ1-4; possible D gene TRBD1, 5 bases. V was pared by 4 bases and J by 7 bases, with 13 bases between. There are 14 residues in the CDR3. Germline V CDR1 and CDR2: SGHDN, FVKESK. Here the CDR3 reads CASSPTGGVEKLFF. CDR3 DNA sequence: TGTGCCAGCAGCCCTACAGGAGGGGTTGAAAAACTGTTTTTT.

This clonotype was observed many times. CDR3 sequence: CASSLGGLNNEQFF. CDR3 in DNA: TGCGCCAGCAGCTTAGGCGGACTCAACAATGAGCAGTTCTTC. The genes are TRBV5-1 and TRBJ2-1; TRBD2 is a possible D gene (5 bases). The CDR3 totals 14 residues. V was pared by 2 bases and J by 5 bases, with 11 bases between. CDR1 and CDR2 from the germline V gene are SGHRS and YFSETQ.

This clonotype was counted ten times or more. The chain uses TRBV20-1 and TRBJ2-3; TRBD2 aligns across 7 bases. This CDR3 has 14 residues. Looked up from germline, CDR1 is DFQATT and CDR2 is SNEGSKA (reference sequence). The CDR3 sequence is CSARAAGSTDTQYF. The CDR3 region has the DNA TGCTCCGCTAGGGCAGCGGGAAGCACAGATACGCAGTATTTT.

In its sample, this clonotype was seen many times. The V gene is TRBV30, the J gene TRBJ2-5, with D uncertain. The V gene's germline CDR1 is GTSNPN and CDR2 SVGIG (reference sequence). CDR3 length equals 11 residues. Between the trimmed V and J ends, which lost 7 bases and 3 bases, there was a span of 9 bases. CDR3 bases: TGTGCCTCCCGGGCAGAAGAGACCCAGTACTTC. Encoded protein: CASRAEETQYF.

This clonotype was found many times. The chain is built from TRBV20-1 and TRBJ2-1; either TRBD1 or TRBD2 may supply D (6 bases each). The CDR3 consists of 14 residues. Germline CDR1 is DFQATT and CDR2 is SNEGSKA (reference sequence). V shed 2 bases and J shed 7 bases, with 15 bases lying between them. CDR3 loop: CSARRGLQGNEQFF. In nucleotides, the CDR3 is TGCAGTGCTAGACGGGGGCTTCAAGGGAATGAGCAGTTCTTC.

This clonotype was detected only a few times. This rearrangement joins TRBV18 to TRBJ1-4, with unresolved D. The CDR3 extends over 14 amino acids. V lost 2 bases and J lost 4, with 8 bases in between. Per the germline V gene, CDR1 is KGHSH and CDR2 is LQKENI. CDR3 nucleotides: TGTGCCAGCTCACCAGCCAGATATAATGAAAAACTGTTTTTT. This codes for CASSPARYNEKLFF.

With respect to this clonotype: Relative to the germline gene, one junction end is altered; a read error may explain this. V and J are TRBV6-2 or TRBV6-3 and TRBJ2-2, with a possible D match to TRBD1 (6 bases). The CDR3 sequence is 14 residues long. The V gene's germline CDR1 is MNHEY and CDR2 SVGEGT. The CDR3 sequence is CVSKMTTGVGELFF. As DNA, the CDR3 is TGTGTCAGCAAGATGACGACAGGAGTCGGGGAGCTGTTTTTT.

This clonotype showed up many times. The rearrangement joins TRBV19 to TRBJ2-2, with no clear D. Germline CDR1 LNHDA, CDR2 SQIVND (reference sequence). The CDR3 runs 13 residues. The V and J ends lost 7 bases and 4 bases respectively, with 10 bases between them. The CDR3 region is CASNAVGTGELFF. For the CDR3, the DNA is TGTGCCAGTAACGCTGTCGGCACCGGGGAGCTGTTTTTT.

Many counts were recorded for this clonotype. V gene TRBV5-4 combines with J gene TRBJ2-1, with 12 positions matching TRBD2. V dropped 0 bases and J dropped 6; count of bases not matched to a gene: 7. CDR1 SGHNT and CDR2 YYREEE come from the germline V gene (reference sequence). The CDR3 consists of 17 residues. CDR3 in DNA: TGTGCCAGCAGCTTGGCTATGGCTAGCGGGGGGGCCAATGAGCAGTTCTTC. It specifies CASSLAMASGGANEQFF.

This clonotype was counted at least ten times. The genes are TRBV29-1 and TRBJ2-1; no definite D call. The CDR3 has 11 residues. Looked up from germline, CDR1 is SQVTM and CDR2 is ANQGSEA. V was cut by 5 bases and J by 6 bases, with 8 bases left in between. Here the CDR3 DNA reads TGCAGCGTTTCTGGGTTCAATGAGCAGTTCTTC. As protein: CSVSGFNEQFF.

With regard to this clonotype: The conserved final phenylalanine or tryptophan is absent from the CDR3, which likely points to a read error. The V and J genes are TRBV13 and TRBJ1-1; D gene uncertain. Trimming removed 2 bases at V and 7 bases at J, with 8 bases between. Germline CDR1 and CDR2: PRHDT and FYEKMQ (reference sequence). This CDR3 has 12 amino acids. CDR3 bases: TGTGCCAGCAGCTTACTGGCGGGTGAAGCTTTCTCT. Translating it yields CASSLLAGEAFS.

This clonotype was counted many times. The chain is built from TRBV9 and TRBJ2-2; D remains unclear. The CDR3 has 14 amino acids. Trimming left V 2 bases short and J 9 bases short, with 14 bases between. Germline V lookup: CDR1 SGDLS, CDR2 YYNGEE. The CDR3 loop reads CASSVEPQSRELFF. In nucleotides, the CDR3 is TGTGCCAGCAGCGTCGAGCCCCAGAGTCGGGAGCTGTTTTTT.

This clonotype was detected ten times or more. The V gene is TRBV20-1, the J gene TRBJ1-1, with D perhaps TRBD1 (6 bases). This CDR3 has 12 amino acids. Deletions cut 8 bases from V and 5 bases from J, with 15 bases between. The germline V gene has CDR1 DFQATT and CDR2 SNEGSKA (reference sequence). The CDR3, as DNA: TGCAGTCCTGACGGGGGGCATACTGAAGCTTTCTTT. Translation: CSPDGGHTEAFF.